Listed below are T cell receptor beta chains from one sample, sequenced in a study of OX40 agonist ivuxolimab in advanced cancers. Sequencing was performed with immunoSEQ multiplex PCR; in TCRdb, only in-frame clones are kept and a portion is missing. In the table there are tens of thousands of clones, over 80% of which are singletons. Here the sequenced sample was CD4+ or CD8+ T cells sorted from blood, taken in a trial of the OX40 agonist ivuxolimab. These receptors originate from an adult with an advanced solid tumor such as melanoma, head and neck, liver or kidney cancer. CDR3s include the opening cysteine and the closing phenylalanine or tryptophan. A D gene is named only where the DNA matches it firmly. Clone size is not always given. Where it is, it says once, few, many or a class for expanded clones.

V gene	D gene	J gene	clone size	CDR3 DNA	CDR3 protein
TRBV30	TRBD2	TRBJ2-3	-	TGTGCCTGGAGGCGACTAGCGGGAGGCATAACAAGAGATACGCAGTATTTT	CAWRRLAGGITRDTQYF
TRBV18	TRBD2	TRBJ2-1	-	TGTGCCAGCTCACCCTCAGCGGGATACAATGAGCAGTTCTTC	CASSPSAGYNEQFF
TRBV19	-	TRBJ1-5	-	TGTGCCAGTAGTATAGGACGGCAGCTCAATCAGCCCCAGCATTTT	CASSIGRQLNQPQHF
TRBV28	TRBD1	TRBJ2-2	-	TGTGCCAGCAGTTTATTCACAGGGGGCCACGGGGAGCTGTTTTTT	CASSLFTGGHGELFF
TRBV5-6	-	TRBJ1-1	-	TGTGCCAGCAAGGAGGTTCAGGGGAACACTGAAGCTTTCTTT	CASKEVQGNTEAFF
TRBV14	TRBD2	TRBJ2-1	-	TGTGCCAGCGCACCGACTAGCCTTAATGAGCAGTTCTTC	CASAPTSLNEQFF
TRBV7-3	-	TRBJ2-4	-	TGTGCCAGCAGCCCGTCGCGGGACCCGGGGGACATTCAGTACTTC	CASSPSRDPGDIQYF
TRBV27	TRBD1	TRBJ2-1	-	TGTGCCAGCAGTTTATCCGCGCCGGGACAGGGGTGGAATGAGCAGTTCTTC	CASSLSAPGQGWNEQFF
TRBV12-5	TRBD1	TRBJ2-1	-	TGTGCTAGCGCCGGACAGGATTACAATGAGCAGTTCTTC	CASAGQDYNEQFF
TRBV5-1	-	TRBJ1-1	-	TGCGCCAGCAGCTTGGTTTATGTGGGAGAAAACACTGAAGCTTTCTTT	CASSLVYVGENTEAFF
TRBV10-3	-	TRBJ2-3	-	TGTGCCATCAGTGAGTCGGAAGCTGATACGCAGTATTTT	CAISESEADTQYF
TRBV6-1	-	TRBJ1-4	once	TGTGCCAGCAGTGAAGCGGGGGGCCCCAATGAAAAACTGTTTTTT	CASSEAGGPNEKLFF
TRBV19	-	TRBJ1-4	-	TGTGCCAGTAGTATCTCGTCGGGTCTCGCAGGTTGGAATGAAAAACTGTTTTTT	CASSISSGLAGWNEKLFF
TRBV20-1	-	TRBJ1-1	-	TGCAGTGCTAGCCCCGGCACTGAAGCTTTCTTT	CSASPGTEAFF
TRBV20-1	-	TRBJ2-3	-	TGCAGTGCTTCGGGGTCGTATACGCAGTATTTT	CSASGSYTQYF
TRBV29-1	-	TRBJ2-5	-	TGCAGCGCCCTCCGGGCCCATGGGGAGACCCAGTACTTC	CSALRAHGETQYF
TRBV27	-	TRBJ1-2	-	TGTGCCAGCAAGGACGCAGGGATTTATTCGGGCTACACCTTC	CASKDAGIYSGYTF
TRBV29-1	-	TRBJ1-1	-	TGCAGCGTTGAGGAGGGAGGGAACACTGAAGCTTTCTTT	CSVEEGGNTEAFF
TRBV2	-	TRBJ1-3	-	TGTGCCAGCAGTCTACAGGGCTCTGGAAACACCATATATTTT	CASSLQGSGNTIYF
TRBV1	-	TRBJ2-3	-	TGCACCAGCAGCCAACGAGGAGGGGCTCTCACAGATACGCAGTATTTT	CTSSQRGGALTDTQYF
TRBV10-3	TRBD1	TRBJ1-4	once	TGTGCCATCAGGGACAGGGTATATGAAAAACTGTTTTTT	CAIRDRVYEKLFF
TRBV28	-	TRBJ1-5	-	TGTGCCAGCACCTACAGTATTAGCAATCAGCCCCAGCATTTT	CASTYSISNQPQHF
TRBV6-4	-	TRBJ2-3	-	TGTGCCAGCAGTGACTTCGCCAGCAGGGATACGCAGTATTTT	CASSDFASRDTQYF
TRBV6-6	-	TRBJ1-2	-	TGTGCCACCGCCCAGACAAACGGCTACACCTTC	CATAQTNGYTF
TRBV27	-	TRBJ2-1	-	TGTGCCAGCACCTGGGGCAATGAGCAGTTCTTC	CASTWGNEQFF
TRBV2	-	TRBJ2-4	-	TGTGCCAGCAGTCCCCGGGCGGCAGGAGGGGTAGCCAAAAACATTCAGTACTTC	CASSPRAAGGVAKNIQYF
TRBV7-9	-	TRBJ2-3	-	TGTGCCACCCGGCGAGAAGATACGCAGTATTTT	CATRREDTQYF
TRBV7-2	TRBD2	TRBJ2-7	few	TGTGCCAGCAGCCAGCTAGCGGGCCTCTCCTACGAGCAGTACTTC	CASSQLAGLSYEQYF
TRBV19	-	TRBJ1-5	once	TGTGCCAGTAGTATAGATTCCGGTCAGCCCCAGCATTTT	CASSIDSGQPQHF
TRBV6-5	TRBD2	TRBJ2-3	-	TGTGCCAGCAGTCGGCGGGGGGAGGGCACAGATACGCAGTATTTT	CASSRRGEGTDTQYF
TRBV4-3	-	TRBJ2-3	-	TGCGCCAGCAGCCAAGATCTTGGGCGGGATACCACAGATACGCAGTATTTT	CASSQDLGRDTTDTQYF
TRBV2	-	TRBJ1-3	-	TGTGCCAGCAGTGAAGAGGGGGAAGTTACTGGAAACACCATATATTTT	CASSEEGEVTGNTIYF
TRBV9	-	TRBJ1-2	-	TGTGCCAGCAGCGCCCTACCGGAACAAGGAGGCTACACCTTC	CASSALPEQGGYTF
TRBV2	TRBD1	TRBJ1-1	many	TGTGCCAGCAGTGACCCAGACAGGGGGCAAGCTTTCTTT	CASSDPDRGQAFF
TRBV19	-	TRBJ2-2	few	TGTGCCAGTAGATGGACCGGGGACACCGGGGAGCTGTTTTTT	CASRWTGDTGELFF
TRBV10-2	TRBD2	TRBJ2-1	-	TGCGCCAGCAGGGAAGCGGGGGGGCCGGGGAATGAGCAGTTCTTC	CASREAGGPGNEQFF
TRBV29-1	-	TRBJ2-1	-	TGCAGCGTTGAAGATCGAGCGGAGAGCTCCTACAATGAGCAGTTCTTC	CSVEDRAESSYNEQFF
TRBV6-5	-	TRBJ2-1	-	TGTGCCAGCGAACCAGGGGGGGGTTACAATGAGCAGTTCTTC	CASEPGGGYNEQFF
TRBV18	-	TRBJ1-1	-	TGTGCCAGCTCGGGATTAAGGATTGAAGCTTTCTTT	CASSGLRIEAFF
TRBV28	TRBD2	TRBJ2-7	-	TGTGCCAGCAGTTCCCCCGGACTAGCGGGATACTACGAGCAGTACTTC	CASSSPGLAGYYEQYF
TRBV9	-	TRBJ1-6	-	TGTGCCAGCAGCGTAGTGGTCTGGCGCTATAATTCACCCCTCCACTTT	CASSVVVWRYNSPLHF
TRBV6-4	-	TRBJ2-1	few	TGTGCCAGCAGTGACCGGTGGCTAGCGCCCTACAATGAGCAGTTCTTC	CASSDRWLAPYNEQFF